The following is a T cell receptor (beta chain) sequence with its context. Which antigen it targets is not known. Base quality data are lacking; no much larger clone is found one base away. Each collaborating institution followed its own protocols to collect whole blood in K2EDTA tubes. Collaborator samples were shipped for TCRbeta analysis as frozen whole blood, isolated PBMCs, or DNA extracted from either sample type. The CDR3 covers 14 residues, taking in both the cysteine and the phenylalanine. Only the CDR3 DNA stays, 42 bases, in frame from base 1. The germline V gene encodes CDR1 SGHRS and CDR2 YFSETQ. For this chain, trimming is 5 bases at the V end and 4 bases at the J end, and the number of junction bases without a gene match is 5. TCRbeta CDR3 regions were amplified from genomic DNA using the immunoSEQ Assay, a bias-controlled multiplex PCR. In the authors' own workflow: Within the assay, amplification of reference gene primers was used to estimate how many nucleated cells each sample contained. Sequence reads were collapsed and filtered to measure the absolute abundance of every unique TCRbeta CDR3 rearrangement. Productive Simpson clonality was computed per sample as the square root of Simpson's diversity index over productive rearrangements. TCRdb stores this immuneACCESS table with in-frame sequences only. Part of the clones is absent; in the studies checked, under half of the shortfall reflects unresolved V genes, and no reason is known for the rest. The V and J calls and clone size were taken over from that table, and D and trimming were inferred from the DNA. This sample has about 140,000 clones in its table, and 70% to 80% of those were observed once. The top ten clones comprise approximately 17% of the sample.

This specimen comes from a study of blood T cell repertoires in COVID-19 (dated by TCRdb to about 2020). Some background on the complete study: The collaborator samples originated in the United States, Italy and Spain and spanned the acute and convalescent phases of COVID-19. The samples were drawn from the first 160 participants of the ongoing ImmuneRACE study and from 1,200 or so subjects provided by 6 global collaborators. A de-identified subject ID, COVID-19 status, age in years and sex were almost always included in the sample metadata. The material from the prospective study consisted of cDNA or gDNA derived from T cells, B-cell-depleted T cells, or PBMCs. Where HLA class I and class II types were available, the types were taken from metadata supplied by the sample provider, not from assay-based typing. The dataset comprised deeply sampled blood TCRbeta repertoires from subjects exposed to, actively infected with, or recovered from COVID-19. A freely available public database, intended as a resource for researchers studying the immune response to SARS-CoV-2, is where the repertoires were released. Beyond this particular receptor, the publication reports: The amount of clinical and demographic metadata varied by source and participant and was provided uncurated.

The sequencing sample was made of peripheral blood. The origin of this receptor is a man between 45 and 60 years old with acute or convalescent COVID-19. The chain was built from TRBV5-1 and TRBJ1-2; 10 junctional bases match TRBD1. In nucleotide form, the sequence is TGCGCCAGCAGTCAGGACAGGGGGTTCTATGGCTACACCTTC. It translates to CASSQDRGFYGYTF. When the CDR3 is completed using the reference TRBV5-1 and TRBJ1-2 genes on either side, the full variable domain is KAGVTQTPRYLIKTRGQQVTLSCSPISGHRSVSWYQQTPGQGLQFLFEYFSETQRNKGNFPGRFSGRQFSNSRSEMNVSTLELGDSALYLCASSQDRGFYGYTFGSGTRLTVV.